This T cell receptor (beta chain) appears in the sequencing data of a study of Graves' ophthalmopathy and Graves' hyperthyroidism. Study at large: Hyperthyroidism counted as stable given no ophthalmopathy within 18 months of follow-up.

V was pared by 5 bases and J by 5 bases, with 5 bases of the junction left unmatched. Per germline, CDR1 SGHRS and CDR2 YFSETQ. The CDR3 loop spans 15 amino acids. The authors amplified TCR beta CDR3 regions from RNA transcripts. First-round RT-PCR employed HTBI primers, with a second-round multiplex PCR after it. Using its own MiXCR run on the multiplex PCR reads, TCRdb lists one record per CDR3 protein. The repertoire consists of about 1.1 million distinct CDR3 sequences, with roughly two fifths occurring once and the leading ten covering 8.5% to 14%. Other autoimmune disease, uncontrolled infection, pregnancy and lactation led to exclusion. Patients were diagnosed from clinical symptoms, serum thyroxine, TRAb, thyroid ultrasound and orbital computed tomography. Study outcomes and limitations: Among expanded thyroid clonotypes above 0.001 frequency, most also occurred in blood.

This clonotype was seen ten or more times. Its specificity is unknown. Sequenced material: peripheral blood or thyroid tissue (not recorded which). V usage is TRBV5-1 and J usage is TRBJ2-5; 14 positions match TRBD2. This clonotype was obtained from an adult man with Graves' hyperthyroidism. The DNA for the CDR3 is TGCGCCAGCAGGACCGGGACTAGCGGGAGTGAGACCCAGTACTTC. It codes for CASRTGTSGSETQYF. Complete variable domain (other parts from reference TRBV5-1 and TRBJ2-5): KAGVTQTPRYLIKTRGQQVTLSCSPISGHRSVSWYQQTPGQGLQFLFEYFSETQRNKGNFPGRFSGRQFSNSRSEMNVSTLELGDSALYLCASRTGTSGSETQYFGPGTRLLVL.